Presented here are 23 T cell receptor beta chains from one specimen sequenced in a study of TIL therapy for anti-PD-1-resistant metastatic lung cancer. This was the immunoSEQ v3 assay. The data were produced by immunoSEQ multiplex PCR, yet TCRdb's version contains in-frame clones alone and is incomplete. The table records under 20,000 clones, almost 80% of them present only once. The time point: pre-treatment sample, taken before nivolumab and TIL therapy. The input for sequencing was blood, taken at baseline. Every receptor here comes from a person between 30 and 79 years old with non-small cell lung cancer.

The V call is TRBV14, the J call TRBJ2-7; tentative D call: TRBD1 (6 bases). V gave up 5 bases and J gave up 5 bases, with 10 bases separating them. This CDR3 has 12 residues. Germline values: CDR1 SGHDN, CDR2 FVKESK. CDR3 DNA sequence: TGTGCCAGCAGCGCGACAGGTGACGAGCAGTACTTC. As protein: CASSATGDEQYF.

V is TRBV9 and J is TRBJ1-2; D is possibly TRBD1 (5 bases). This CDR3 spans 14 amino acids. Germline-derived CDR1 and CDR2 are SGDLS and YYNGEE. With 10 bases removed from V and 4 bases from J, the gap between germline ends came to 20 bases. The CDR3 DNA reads TGTGCCCGCCGCGCGGGGGGGGGTCCCTATGGCTACACCTTC. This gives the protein CARRAGGGPYGYTF.

CDR3 sequence: CASSHPGLAGGPNQETQYF. CDR3 in DNA: TGCGCCAGCAGCCACCCGGGACTAGCGGGAGGCCCCAACCAAGAGACCCAGTACTTC. The chain has TRBV4-1 and TRBJ2-5; TRBD2 aligns across 15 bases. The CDR3 is 19 residues long. Germline V CDR1 and CDR2: MGHRA, YSYEKL. V lost 3 bases to trimming and J lost 0 bases; unmatched junction nucleotides: 8.

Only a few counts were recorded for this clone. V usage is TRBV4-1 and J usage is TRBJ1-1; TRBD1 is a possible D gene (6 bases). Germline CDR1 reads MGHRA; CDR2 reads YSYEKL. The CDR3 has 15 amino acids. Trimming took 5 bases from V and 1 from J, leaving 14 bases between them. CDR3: CASSYRQASNTEAFF. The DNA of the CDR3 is TGCGCCAGCAGCTACCGACAGGCTTCGAACACTGAAGCTTTCTTT.

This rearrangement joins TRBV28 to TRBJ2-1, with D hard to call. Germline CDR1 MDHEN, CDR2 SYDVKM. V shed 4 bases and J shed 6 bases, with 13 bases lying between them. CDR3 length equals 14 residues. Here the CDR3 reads CASSSRLAVNEQFF. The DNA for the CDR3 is TGTGCCAGCAGTTCGAGACTGGCCGTCAATGAGCAGTTCTTC.

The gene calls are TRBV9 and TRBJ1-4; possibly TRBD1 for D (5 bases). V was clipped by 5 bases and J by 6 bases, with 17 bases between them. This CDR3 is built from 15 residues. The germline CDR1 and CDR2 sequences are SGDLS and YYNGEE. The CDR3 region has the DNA TGTGCCAGCAGTTCACGAGGGGCCATAGATGAAAAACTGTTTTTT. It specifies CASSSRGAIDEKLFF.

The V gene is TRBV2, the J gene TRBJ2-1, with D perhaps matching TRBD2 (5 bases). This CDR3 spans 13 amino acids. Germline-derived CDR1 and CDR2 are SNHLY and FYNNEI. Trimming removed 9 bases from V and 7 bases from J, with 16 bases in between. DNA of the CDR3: TGTGCCAGAAGGCAAGGCGGGTGGAATGAGCAGTTCTTC. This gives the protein CARRQGGWNEQFF.

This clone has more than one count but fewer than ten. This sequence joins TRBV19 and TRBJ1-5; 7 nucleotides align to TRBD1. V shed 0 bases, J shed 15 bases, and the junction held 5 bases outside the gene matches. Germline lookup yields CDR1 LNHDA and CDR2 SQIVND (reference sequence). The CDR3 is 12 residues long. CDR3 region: CASSIEGGQSHF. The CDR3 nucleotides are TGTGCCAGTAGTATAGAGGGGGGACAGTCGCATTTT.

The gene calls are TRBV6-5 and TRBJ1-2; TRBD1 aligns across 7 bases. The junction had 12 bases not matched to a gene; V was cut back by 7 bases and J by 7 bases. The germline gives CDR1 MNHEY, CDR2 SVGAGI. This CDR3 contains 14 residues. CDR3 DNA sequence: TGTGCCAGCACCCCAGGGGGTCTTCCGGGTGGCTACACCTTC. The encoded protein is CASTPGGLPGGYTF.

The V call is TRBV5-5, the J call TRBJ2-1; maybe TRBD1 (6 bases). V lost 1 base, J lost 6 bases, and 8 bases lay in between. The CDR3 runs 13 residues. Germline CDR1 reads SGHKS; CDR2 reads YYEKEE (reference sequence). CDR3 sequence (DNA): TGTGCCAGCAGCTTGCACAGGGTCAATGAGCAGTTCTTC. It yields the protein CASSLHRVNEQFF.

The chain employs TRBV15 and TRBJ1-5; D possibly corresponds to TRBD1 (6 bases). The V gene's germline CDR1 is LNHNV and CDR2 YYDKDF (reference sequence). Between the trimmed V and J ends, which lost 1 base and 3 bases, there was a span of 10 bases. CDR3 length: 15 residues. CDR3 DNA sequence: TGTGCCACCAGCAGAGCCCAGGGGACCAATCAGCCCCAGCATTTT. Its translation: CATSRAQGTNQPQHF.

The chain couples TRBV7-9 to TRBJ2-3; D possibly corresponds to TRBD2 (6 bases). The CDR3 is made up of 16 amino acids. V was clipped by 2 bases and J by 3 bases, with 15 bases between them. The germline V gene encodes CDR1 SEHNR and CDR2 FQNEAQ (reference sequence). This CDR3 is CASSLRAGGETDTQYF. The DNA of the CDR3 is TGTGCCAGCAGCTTAAGAGCGGGCGGGGAAACAGATACGCAGTATTTT. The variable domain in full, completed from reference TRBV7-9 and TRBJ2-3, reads DTGVSQNPRHKITKRGQNVTFRCDPISEHNRLYWYRQTLGQGPEFLTYFQNEAQLEKSRLLSDRFSAERPKGSFSTLEIQRTEQGDSAMYLCASSLRAGGETDTQYFGPGTRLTVL.

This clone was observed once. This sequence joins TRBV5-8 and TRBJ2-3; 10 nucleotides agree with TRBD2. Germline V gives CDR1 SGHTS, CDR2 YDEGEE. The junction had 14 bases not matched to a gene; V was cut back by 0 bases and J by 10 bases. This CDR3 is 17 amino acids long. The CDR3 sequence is CASSLGGTSARRGPQYF. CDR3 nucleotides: TGTGCCAGCAGCTTGGGTGGGACTAGCGCCCGCCGGGGACCGCAGTATTTT.

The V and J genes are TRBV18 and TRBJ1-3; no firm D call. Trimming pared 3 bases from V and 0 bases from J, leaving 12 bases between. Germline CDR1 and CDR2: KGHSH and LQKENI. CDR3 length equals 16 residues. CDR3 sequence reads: CASSPETGLSGNTIYF. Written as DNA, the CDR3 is TGTGCCAGCTCACCGGAGACGGGTCTCTCTGGAAACACCATATATTTT.

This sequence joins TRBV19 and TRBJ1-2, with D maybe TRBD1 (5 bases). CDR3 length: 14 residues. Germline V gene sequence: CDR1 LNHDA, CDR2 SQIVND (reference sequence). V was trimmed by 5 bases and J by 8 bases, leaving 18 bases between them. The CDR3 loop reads CASSPGTAIAGYTF. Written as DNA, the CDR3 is TGTGCCAGTAGTCCCGGGACTGCCATTGCGGGCTACACCTTC.

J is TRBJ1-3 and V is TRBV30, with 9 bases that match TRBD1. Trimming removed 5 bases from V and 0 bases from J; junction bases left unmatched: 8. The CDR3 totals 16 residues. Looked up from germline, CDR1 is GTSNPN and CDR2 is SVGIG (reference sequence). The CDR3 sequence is CAWDRGFSHSGNTIYF. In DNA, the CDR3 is TGTGCCTGGGACAGGGGGTTCTCCCACTCTGGAAACACCATATATTTT.

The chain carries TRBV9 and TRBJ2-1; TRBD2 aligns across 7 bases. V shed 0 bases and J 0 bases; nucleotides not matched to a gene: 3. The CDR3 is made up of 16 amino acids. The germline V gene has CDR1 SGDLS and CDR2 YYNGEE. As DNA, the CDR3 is TGTGCCAGCAGCGTAGCTGCGGGGGTCTCCTACAATGAGCAGTTCTTC. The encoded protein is CASSVAAGVSYNEQFF. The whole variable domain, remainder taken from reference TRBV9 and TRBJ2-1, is DSGVTQTPKHLITATGQRVTLRCSPRSGDLSVYWYQQSLDQGLQFLIQYYNGEERAKGNILERFSAQQFPDLHSELNLSSLELGDSALYFCASSVAAGVSYNEQFFGPGTRLTVL.

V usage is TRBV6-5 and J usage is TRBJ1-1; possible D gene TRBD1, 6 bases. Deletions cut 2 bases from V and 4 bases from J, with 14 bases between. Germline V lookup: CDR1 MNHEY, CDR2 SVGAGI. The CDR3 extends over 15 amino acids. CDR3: CASSYAFEGGTEAFF. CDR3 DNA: TGTGCCAGCAGTTACGCCTTCGAGGGGGGCACTGAAGCTTTCTTT.

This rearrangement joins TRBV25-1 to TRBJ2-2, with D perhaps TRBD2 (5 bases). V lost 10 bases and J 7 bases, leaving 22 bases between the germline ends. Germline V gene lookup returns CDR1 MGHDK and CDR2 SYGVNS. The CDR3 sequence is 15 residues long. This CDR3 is CATRPGFSTYGELFF. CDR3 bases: TGTGCCACCAGACCGGGGTTCTCGACATACGGGGAGCTGTTTTTT. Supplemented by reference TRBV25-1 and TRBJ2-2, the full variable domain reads EADIYQTPRYLVIGTGKKITLECSQTMGHDKMYWYQQDPGMELHLIHYSYGVNSTEKGDLSSESTVSRIRTEHFPLTLESARPSHTSQYLCATRPGFSTYGELFFGEGSRLTVL.

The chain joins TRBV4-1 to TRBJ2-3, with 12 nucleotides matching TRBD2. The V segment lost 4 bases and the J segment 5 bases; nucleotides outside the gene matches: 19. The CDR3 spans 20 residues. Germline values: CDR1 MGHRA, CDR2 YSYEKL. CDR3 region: CASSRLGTSSGRAAVDTQYF. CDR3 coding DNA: TGCGCCAGCAGCCGCCTGGGCACCTCTAGCGGGAGGGCCGCGGTAGATACGCAGTATTTT.

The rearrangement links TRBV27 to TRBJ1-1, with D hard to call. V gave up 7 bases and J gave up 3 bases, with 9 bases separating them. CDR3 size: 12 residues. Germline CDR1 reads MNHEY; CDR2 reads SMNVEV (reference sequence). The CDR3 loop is CASKSAYTEAFF. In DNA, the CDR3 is TGTGCCAGCAAATCAGCGTACACTGAAGCTTTCTTT.

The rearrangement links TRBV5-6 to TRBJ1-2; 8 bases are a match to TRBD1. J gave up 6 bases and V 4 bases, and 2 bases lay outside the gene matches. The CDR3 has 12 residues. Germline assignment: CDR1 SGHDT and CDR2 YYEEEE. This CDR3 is CASSPDRDGYTF. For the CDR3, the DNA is TGTGCCAGCAGCCCGGACAGGGATGGCTACACCTTC.

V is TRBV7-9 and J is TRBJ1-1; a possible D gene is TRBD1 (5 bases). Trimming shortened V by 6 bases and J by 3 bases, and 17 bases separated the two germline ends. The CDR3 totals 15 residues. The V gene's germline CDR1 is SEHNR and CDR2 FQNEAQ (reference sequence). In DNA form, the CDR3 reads TGTGCCAGCAGTCCCCCGCAGGGTTATTACACTGAAGCTTTCTTT. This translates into CASSPPQGYYTEAFF.